The 7 T cell receptor beta chains presented below share a single source sample, sequenced in a study of blood T cell repertoires in COVID-19. Measured with immunoSEQ multiplex PCR; TCRdb has only the in-frame clones, and not every one. The sample includes 150,000 to 200,000 clones, around 87% seen only once; the top ten take roughly an eighth. Material for sequencing was peripheral blood. These receptors all stem from an older woman with COVID-19, enrolled during active disease.

The chain is built from TRBV28 and TRBJ2-2; a weak D match, TRBD2 (6 bases). The CDR3 spans 14 residues. Germline-derived CDR1 and CDR2 are MDHEN and SYDVKM. V was pared by 6 bases and J by 3 bases, with 11 bases between. The CDR3 spells CASRTGSDTGELFF. DNA of the CDR3: TGTGCCAGCAGAACCGGGAGCGACACCGGGGAGCTGTTTTTT.

The chain links TRBV15 to TRBJ2-3, with 7 bases fitting TRBD2. Germline CDR1 LNHNV, CDR2 YYDKDF (reference sequence). The CDR3 is 17 residues long. The V and J ends lost 0 bases and 7 bases, in that order; junction bases with no gene match: 13. CDR3 protein: CATSRDLAGVSSYTQYF. CDR3 coding DNA: TGTGCCACCAGCAGAGATCTGGCGGGAGTCTCTTCGTATACGCAGTATTTT.

This clone came up a few times. V is TRBV11-2 and J is TRBJ2-1; TRBD1 is a possible D gene (6 bases). V lost 7 bases and J lost 4, with 14 bases in between. The CDR3 is 14 amino acids. The germline V gene has CDR1 SGHAT and CDR2 FQNNGV. The CDR3 nucleotides read TGTGCCAGCACCCGAGGGGGAGAATACAATGAGCAGTTCTTC. It encodes CASTRGGEYNEQFF.

The chain recombines TRBV2 with TRBJ2-2, with D perhaps TRBD1 (5 bases). Germline CDR1 SNHLY, CDR2 FYNNEI. The CDR3 length is 17 residues. V lost 4 bases to trimming and J lost 0 bases, with 15 bases between them. The CDR3 coding sequence is TGTGCCAGCAGTGTACCCCGTACAGGAACGAACACCGGGGAGCTGTTTTTT. Translating gives CASSVPRTGTNTGELFF.

The gene calls are TRBV5-4 and TRBJ2-5, with TRBD2 as a possible D gene (6 bases). The CDR3 runs to 14 residues. Germline-derived CDR1 and CDR2 are SGHNT and YYREEE (reference sequence). V was trimmed by 0 bases and J by 2 bases, leaving 8 bases between them. In DNA form, the CDR3 reads TGTGCCAGCAGCTTGGGTGCGGGGCAAGAGACCCAGTACTTC. Amino acids: CASSLGAGQETQYF.

J is TRBJ2-7 and V is TRBV6-5, with TRBD1 matching 8 bases. Unmatched junction bases numbered 5, after V lost 2 bases and J lost 2 bases. Germline V gene lookup returns CDR1 MNHEY and CDR2 SVGAGI. This CDR3 spans 15 amino acids. The DNA for the CDR3 is TGTGCCAGCAGTTACGGGGCAGGGGGCCCCTACGAGCAGTACTTC. The encoded protein is CASSYGAGGPYEQYF.

The chain recombines TRBV6-5 with TRBJ2-7, with D tentatively TRBD2 (6 bases). Trimming cost V 9 bases and J 5 bases, with 17 bases left between them. The germline V gene has CDR1 MNHEY and CDR2 SVGAGI. The CDR3 is 13 amino acids. For the CDR3, the DNA is TGTGCCAGTCTTCGGGACTTATTGGACGAGCAGTACTTC. Its translation: CASLRDLLDEQYF.